This entry lists 16 T cell receptor beta chains sequenced from one sample in a study of response to subunit inactivated influenza vaccine. TCRdb re-called the RT-PCR reads through MiXCR, storing one row per CDR3 protein. The sample yields around 470,000 distinct CDR3 sequences, approximately 7.3% seen once. Sequenced here: PBMCs from blood, sampled roughly 24 months after vaccination. The receptor set was obtained from a man in his fifties or sixties who received an inactivated influenza vaccine.

V usage is TRBV11-1 and J usage is TRBJ2-1, with D unresolved. The CDR3 is 11 residues long. Germline CDR1 reads SGHAT; CDR2 reads FQDESV (reference sequence). Trimming pared 5 bases from V and 10 bases from J, leaving 9 bases between. The CDR3 nucleotides are TGTGCCAGCAGCCCTCAGTACGAGCAGTTCTTC. Translating gives CASSPQYEQFF.

This clonotype was counted only a few times. The chain has TRBV7-2 and TRBJ2-1, with 13 bases identical to TRBD2. V trimming: 5 bases; J trimming: 8 bases; junction bases outside the gene matches: 6. There are 15 residues in the CDR3. Germline lookup yields CDR1 SGHTA and CDR2 FQGNSA. The CDR3 spells CASSPRTSGGYEQFF. Here the CDR3 DNA reads TGTGCCAGCAGCCCGCGGACTAGCGGGGGATATGAGCAGTTCTTC.

In this sample, this clonotype turned up many times. The chain couples TRBV2 to TRBJ1-2, with D uncertain. Trimming stripped 7 bases from V and 3 bases from J, with 12 bases between. CDR1 and CDR2 (germline): SNHLY, FYNNEI. CDR3 length equals 13 residues. CDR3 sequence reads: CASMERLDYGYTF. CDR3 DNA sequence: TGTGCCAGCATGGAACGCCTGGACTATGGCTACACCTTC.

This clonotype was detected a few times. V is TRBV7-9 and J is TRBJ2-7; D is possibly TRBD1 (6 bases). Trimming left V 0 bases short and J 6 bases short, with 9 bases between. CDR3 length equals 13 residues. CDR1 SEHNR and CDR2 FQNEAQ come from the germline V gene (reference sequence). Here the CDR3 DNA reads TGTGCCAGCAGCTTAGCGGGGGCGATCGAGCAGTACTTC. Residues: CASSLAGAIEQYF. Looking up the rest from reference TRBV7-9 and TRBJ2-7 gives the full variable domain: DTGVSQNPRHKITKRGQNVTFRCDPISEHNRLYWYRQTLGQGPEFLTYFQNEAQLEKSRLLSDRFSAERPKGSFSTLEIQRTEQGDSAMYLCASSLAGAIEQYFGPGTRLTVT.

The chain has TRBV7-9 and TRBJ2-4; 7 bases match TRBD2. CDR1 SEHNR and CDR2 FQNEAQ come from the germline V gene (reference sequence). The CDR3 has 16 amino acids. V dropped 4 bases and J dropped 6; count of bases not matched to a gene: 12. Here the CDR3 reads CASSSSGGRASNIQYF. The CDR3, as DNA: TGTGCCAGCAGCTCCTCCGGGGGGAGGGCCTCAAACATTCAGTACTTC.

This clonotype was detected a few times. The V and J genes are TRBV9 and TRBJ2-5, with 8 bases that match TRBD1. Trimming took 1 base from V and 3 from J; bases not matched to a gene: 8. Germline V gene data show CDR1 as SGDLS and CDR2 as YYNGEE. The CDR3 covers 16 residues. CDR3 region: CASSVRPGTGKETQYF. CDR3 sequence (DNA): TGTGCCAGCAGCGTACGTCCCGGGACAGGAAAAGAGACCCAGTACTTC.

The V gene is TRBV4-2, the J gene TRBJ1-4; D possibly corresponds to TRBD1 (6 bases). The CDR3 has 17 amino acids. The V end was cut by 0 bases, the J end by 5 bases, with 16 bases between. Germline V gene data show CDR1 as LGHNA and CDR2 as YNFKEQ. This CDR3 is CASSQEIVTGTNEKLFF. In nucleotides, the CDR3 is TGTGCCAGCAGCCAAGAGATCGTCACAGGGACAAATGAAAAACTGTTTTTT.

This clonotype was seen ten or more times. V gene TRBV27 combines with J gene TRBJ2-7, with D perhaps matching TRBD1 (5 bases). Trimming removed 5 bases at V and 1 base at J, with 18 bases between. The germline V gene has CDR1 MNHEY and CDR2 SMNVEV (reference sequence). The length of the CDR3 is 16 residues. In DNA, the CDR3 is TGTGCCAGCAGTGAGCAACAGGTAATAGCATCCTACGAGCAGTACTTC. It translates to CASSEQQVIASYEQYF.

This chain links TRBV14 with TRBJ2-1; D gene uncertain. This CDR3 contains 13 residues. Germline V gives CDR1 SGHDN, CDR2 FVKESK. V lost 5 bases and J 9 bases, leaving 14 bases between the germline ends. CDR3 bases: TGTGCCAGCAGCTTGACCCGTACGGGTGAGCAGTTCTTC. Translated: CASSLTRTGEQFF.

The chain links TRBV20-1 to TRBJ2-1; D uncertain. CDR1 and CDR2 from the germline V gene are DFQATT and SNEGSKA (reference sequence). The CDR3 length is 13 residues. V was trimmed by 1 base and J by 4 bases, leaving 8 bases between them. CDR3 protein: CSARAREYNEQFF. In DNA, the CDR3 is TGCAGTGCTAGAGCAAGAGAGTACAATGAGCAGTTCTTC.

CDR3 nucleotides: TGTGCCAGCAGCTTATGGGTCAGGGGCGTACGAGATACGCAGTATTTT. Its protein is CASSLWVRGVRDTQYF. The chain couples TRBV7-8 to TRBJ2-3; D is possibly TRBD1 (6 bases). Trimming cost V 2 bases and J 5 bases, with 17 bases left between them. Germline CDR1 is SGHVS and CDR2 is FQNEAQ. The length of the CDR3 is 16 residues.

This clonotype was seen more than once but under ten times. This chain joins TRBV27 and TRBJ2-1; D unclear. The CDR3 extends over 15 amino acids. Trimming removed 2 bases from V and 2 bases from J, with 10 bases in between. Germline lookup yields CDR1 MNHEY and CDR2 SMNVEV (reference sequence). CDR3: CASSLMGYTYNEQFF. CDR3 coding DNA: TGTGCCAGCAGTTTAATGGGCTACACCTACAATGAGCAGTTCTTC.

The chain is built from TRBV5-1 and TRBJ2-2; D remains ambiguous. V was cut by 4 bases and J by 4 bases, with 17 bases left in between. This CDR3 spans 16 amino acids. Germline CDR1 SGHRS, CDR2 YFSETQ. DNA for the CDR3: TGCGCCAGCAGCCCCGGTAACTACGACCGCACCGGGGAGCTGTTTTTT. Its translation is CASSPGNYDRTGELFF.

This clonotype was observed many times. The rearrangement links TRBV7-6 to TRBJ2-1, with 16 bases fitting TRBD2. Germline V gene data show CDR1 as SGHVS and CDR2 as FNYEAQ. This CDR3 is built from 15 residues. V shed 4 bases and J 8 bases; nucleotides not matched to a gene: 2. The CDR3 loop reads CASSSGLAGGHEQFF. CDR3 DNA sequence: TGTGCCAGCAGCTCGGGACTAGCGGGAGGGCATGAGCAGTTCTTC.

This clonotype was seen ten or more times. The rearrangement links TRBV29-1 to TRBJ2-5, with D perhaps TRBD1 (6 bases). The CDR3 is 11 amino acids. Germline loops: CDR1 SQVTM, CDR2 ANQGSEA. The V end lost 7 bases, the J end lost 0 bases, and 6 bases lay between the germline ends. DNA for the CDR3: TGCAGCGGACAGGACCAAGAGACCCAGTACTTC. It codes for CSGQDQETQYF.

This clonotype was seen a few times. The rearrangement uses TRBV4-1 and TRBJ2-7, with 9 nucleotides matching TRBD2. The V gene end was trimmed by 0 bases and the J gene end by 3 bases; junction bases not matched to a gene: 6. Germline CDR1 reads MGHRA; CDR2 reads YSYEKL. The CDR3 is 16 amino acids. CDR3 in amino acids: CASSQDPTSGFYEQYF. The CDR3 nucleotides read TGCGCCAGCAGCCAAGACCCTACTAGCGGGTTCTACGAGCAGTACTTC.